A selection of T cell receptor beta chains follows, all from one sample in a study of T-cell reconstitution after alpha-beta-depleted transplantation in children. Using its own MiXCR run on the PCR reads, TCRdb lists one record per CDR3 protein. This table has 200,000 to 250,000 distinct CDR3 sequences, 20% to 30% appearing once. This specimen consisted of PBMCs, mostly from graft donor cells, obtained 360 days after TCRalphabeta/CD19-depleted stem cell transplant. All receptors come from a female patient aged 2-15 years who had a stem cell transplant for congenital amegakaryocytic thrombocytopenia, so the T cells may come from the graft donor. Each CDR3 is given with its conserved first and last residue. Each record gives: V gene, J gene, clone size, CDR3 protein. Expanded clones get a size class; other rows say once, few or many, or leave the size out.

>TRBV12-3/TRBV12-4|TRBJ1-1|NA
CASNDPGQGADYTWAEAFF
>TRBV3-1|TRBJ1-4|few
CASSQEGQGVNEKLFF
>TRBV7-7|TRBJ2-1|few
CASSLDPGLAGEQFF
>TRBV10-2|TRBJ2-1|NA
CATYGGTTYNEQFF
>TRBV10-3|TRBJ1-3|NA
CAISESGTGLSSGNTIYF
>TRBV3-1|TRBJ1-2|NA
CASSRDSPSGYTF
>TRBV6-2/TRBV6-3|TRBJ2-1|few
CASSHGGTHNEQFF
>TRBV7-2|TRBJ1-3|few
CASSIDRGAGNTIYF
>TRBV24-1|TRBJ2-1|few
CATSDLSGGAYNEQFF
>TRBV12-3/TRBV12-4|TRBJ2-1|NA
CASSLGLWAGLPDNEQFF
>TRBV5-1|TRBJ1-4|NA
CASRRTGDNEKLFF
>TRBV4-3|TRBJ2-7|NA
CASSQGVDYEQYF
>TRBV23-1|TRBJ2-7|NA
CASSRVLGYEQYF
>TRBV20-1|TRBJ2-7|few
CSARTPDFSYEQYF
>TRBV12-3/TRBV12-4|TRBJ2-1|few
CASSRTSLTSGGYNEQFF
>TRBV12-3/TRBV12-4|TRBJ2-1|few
CASSFSPGQGGGKQFF
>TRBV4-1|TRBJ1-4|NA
CASSQVLTGDSEKLFF